This T cell receptor (beta chain) was sequenced during a study of blood T cell repertoires in COVID-19. Turning to the study itself: From T cells, B-cell-depleted T cells, or PBMCs came the material, which was cDNA or gDNA.

Germline V gene data show CDR1 as LNHNV and CDR2 as YYDKDF (reference sequence). The CDR3 length is 12 residues. V was clipped by 0 bases and J by 11 bases; unmatched bases: 4. The method was immunoSEQ multiplex PCR; TCRdb's version includes in-frame clones alone and lacks a portion of them. Of about 320,000 clones in the sample, about 85% are singletons; the top ten hold under 6%. The chain uses TRBV15 and TRBJ2-7; 7 bases are a match to TRBD1. This sequence was found in a woman aged 25 to 39 who had recovered from COVID-19. Material for sequencing was PBMCs or T cells enriched from blood (not recorded which). CDR3 sequence (DNA): TGTGCCACCAGCAGAGATAGAACAGGGGAGTACTTC. This encodes CATSRDRTGEYF. The full variable domain, completed using reference TRBV15 and TRBJ2-7, is DAMVIQNPRYQVTQFGKPVTLSCSQTLNHNVMYWYQQKSSQAPKLLFHYYDKDFNNEADTPDNFQSRRPNTSFCFLDIRSPGLGDTAMYLCATSRDRTGEYFGPGTRLTVT.